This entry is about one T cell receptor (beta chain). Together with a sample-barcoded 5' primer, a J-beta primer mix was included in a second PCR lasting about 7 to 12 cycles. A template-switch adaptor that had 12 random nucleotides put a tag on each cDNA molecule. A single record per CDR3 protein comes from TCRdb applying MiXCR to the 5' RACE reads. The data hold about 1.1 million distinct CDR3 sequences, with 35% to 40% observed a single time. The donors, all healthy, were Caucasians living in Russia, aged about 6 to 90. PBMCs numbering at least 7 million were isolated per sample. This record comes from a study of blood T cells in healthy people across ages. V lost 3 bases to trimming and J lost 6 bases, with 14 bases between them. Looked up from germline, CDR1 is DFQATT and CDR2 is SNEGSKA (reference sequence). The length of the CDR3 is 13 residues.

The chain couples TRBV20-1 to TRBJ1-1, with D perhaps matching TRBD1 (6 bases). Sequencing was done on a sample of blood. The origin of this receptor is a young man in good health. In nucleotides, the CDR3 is TGCAGTGCTAGTGAACAGGGATATGCTGAAGCTTTCTTT. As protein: CSASEQGYAEAFF.